The entry that follows covers one T cell receptor beta chain sequence. The antigen remains undetermined. The germline CDR1 and CDR2 sequences are MNHNS and SASEGT. V gave up 7 bases and J gave up 4 bases, with 19 bases separating them. This CDR3 has 15 residues. These data belong to a study of cytomegalovirus exposure and HLA in healthy donors. Whole-study results and caveats: The number of N-insertions in an Asian-associated ancestry cluster was reportedly below the 666-donor mean in a later analysis. Rarity marked most TCR sequences, yet some public TCRs occurred in many donors. One cluster of highly shared sequence variants probably arose as a sequencing artifact.

PCR employed 60 Vbeta and 13 Jbeta primers. Clones were sequenced by immunoSEQ multiplex PCR, and TCRdb holds only the in-frame ones, with some missing. Of tens of thousands of clones in the sample, 70% to 85% were seen once. When sampled, the donors appeared nominally healthy, though they likely had unrecorded immune exposures. The chain has TRBV6-1 and TRBJ1-2; tentatively, D is TRBD1 (6 bases). The sequenced sample consisted of PBMCs. The source is a man aged 50-60 years in good health and CMV-seropositive. CDR3 sequence reads: CASTPHRGQTYGYTF. In DNA, the CDR3 is TGTGCCAGCACCCCACATAGGGGACAAACCTATGGCTACACCTTC.